The entry that follows covers one T cell receptor beta chain sequence. What it binds is unknown. This may be a read error: a much more frequent sequence differs by one nucleotide. With listed TCR primers and previously described methods, bulk TCR libraries were prepared. TCRdb processed the PCR reads anew with MiXCR; each CDR3 protein has one entry. The sample holds approximately 54,000 distinct CDR3 sequences, about 23% seen once. This entry is derived from a study of molecular identifiers for immune sequencing clone quantification. Study-wide findings and caveats: The share of molecules held by clones above 20 RNA copies was over 99% in effector cells and under 1% in naive cells.

The sequenced sample consisted of naive CD8+ T cells from blood, with Jurkat cell RNA spiked in. Subset here: FACS-sorted CD8+CD4-CCR7+CD45RA+ naive T cells. The source is a human donor in good health. Some libraries in this study had Jurkat cell RNA spiked in.

CDR3 sequence: CAWSVEEEQLF. For the CDR3, the DNA is TGTGCCTGGAGTGTCGAAGAGGAGCAGCTCTTC. The chain uses TRBV30 and TRBJ2-1; D remains unclear. Germline CDR1 reads GTSNPN; CDR2 reads SVGIG (reference sequence). CDR3 length: 11 residues.